This TCR beta chain was captured by sequencing in a study of shared clonotypes between healthy human individuals. On the study more broadly: Each donor had three CD4 naive, three CD4 memory, two CD8 naive and one CD8 memory plate.

The repertoire was sequenced with immunoSEQ multiplex PCR; TCRdb's copy has only in-frame clones and lacks some. This table holds 1.4 million to 1.5 million clones, roughly 96% found once. Trimming stripped 3 bases from V and 5 bases from J, with 19 bases between. CDR1 and CDR2 (germline): ENHRY, SYGVKD. This CDR3 has 16 amino acids. Overall study findings and caveats: The study sampled only blood, and tissue repertoires likely differ.

A note on this clone: Antigen specificity is unknown.

The sequence was collected from a man aged 25 to 40 in good health. This chain uses TRBV10-3 with TRBJ2-5, with a weak D call TRBD2 (6 bases). Sequenced input: naive CD4+ T cells sorted from blood. Subset reported: CD45RA+ positively selected. CDR3 protein: CAISETRSGSGETQYF. CDR3 coding DNA: TGTGCCATCAGTGAAACCCGAAGCGGGTCTGGTGAGACCCAGTACTTC.